The present TCR beta chain was sequenced within a study of vaccination and CD4 T cells after COVID-19. About the study: The stimulating agents, overlapping spike peptides, came from SARS-CoV-2, HCoV-NL63, HCoV-OC43 and HCoV-229E.

Treatment defined: approximately 9-day PBMC culture with coronavirus spike peptide pools or control peptides (ViraFEST assay). Negative selection was the method that isolated CD4+ T cells after more than 9 days of culture. This clonotype came up once. Its antigen is not known. Once obtained from cultured CD4+ T cells, the DNA was sequenced using the Oncomine TCR Beta short-read assay. The template was genomic DNA from cultured CD4+ T cells. TCRdb fed the PCR reads into MiXCR, producing one record per CDR3 protein. The sample has about 1,700 distinct CDR3 sequences, 70% seen once. Germline-derived CDR1 and CDR2 are SGHTA and FQGTGA. J lost 7 bases, V lost 3 bases, and 6 bases had no gene match. The CDR3 is made up of 16 amino acids.

The clonotype comes from a human donor who had recovered from COVID-19. The sample consisted of CD4+ T cells from blood, cultured in vitro, taken after SARS-CoV-2 vaccination. The chain carries TRBV7-3 and TRBJ2-1, with 13 nucleotides matching TRBD2. In DNA, the CDR3 is TGTGCCAGCAGCTTCGGGACTAGCGGGACCTTGAATGAGCAGTTCTTC. This gives the protein CASSFGTSGTLNEQFF. Full variable domain (outside the CDR3, taken from reference TRBV7-3 and TRBJ2-1): GAGVSQTPSNKVTEKGKYVELRCDPISGHTALYWYRQSLGQGPEFLIYFQGTGAADDSGLPNDRFFAVRPEGSVSTLKIQRTERGDSAVYLCASSFGTSGTLNEQFFGPGTRLTVL.